Listed here are 5 T cell receptor beta chains from one sample, sequenced in a study of graft-versus-host responses after intestinal transplantation. This table comes from immunoSEQ multiplex PCR, and its TCRdb copy is limited to in-frame clones, with some not included. The data contain roughly 92,000 clones, less than 90% of them singletons. The antigens of these receptors remain unknown. This specimen consisted of unstimulated CD4+ T cells sorted from spleen or lymph node cells, obtained before transplant. These receptor sequences come from a human donor who was the organ donor for an intestinal transplant.

The gene calls are TRBV9 and TRBJ2-7, with 8 bases matching TRBD1. This CDR3 has 16 residues. Germline V gene lookup returns CDR1 SGDLS and CDR2 YYNGEE. The junction had 9 bases not matched to a gene; V was cut back by 0 bases and J by 4 bases. The CDR3 region has the DNA TGTGCCAGCAGCGTAGGGGTACGACAGGGGAGATACGAGCAGTACTTC. Translated, it gives CASSVGVRQGRYEQYF.

This sequence joins TRBV29-1 and TRBJ2-3; 10 nucleotides align to TRBD1. V lost 7 bases, J lost 14 bases, and 9 bases stayed unmatched. The CDR3 runs 11 residues. Per the germline V gene, CDR1 is SQVTM and CDR2 is ANQGSEA. The CDR3 DNA follows: TGCAGCGCAGAGAGACAGGGGGCACGGTATTTT. This gives the protein CSAERQGARYF.

The chain has TRBV30 and TRBJ2-7; D may be TRBD2 (5 bases). The germline gives CDR1 GTSNPN, CDR2 SVGIG (reference sequence). The CDR3 loop spans 11 amino acids. Between the trimmed V and J ends, which lost 5 bases and 9 bases, there was a span of 14 bases. CDR3 in amino acids: CAWGPASPQYF. The DNA of the CDR3 is TGTGCCTGGGGGCCGGCTAGCCCGCAGTACTTC. The full variable domain, in which reference TRBV30 and TRBJ2-7 provide the parts outside the CDR3, is SQTIHQWPATLVQPVGSPLSLECTVEGTSNPNLYWYRQAAGRGLQLLFYSVGIGQISSEVPQNLSASRPQDRQFILSSKKLLLSDSGFYLCAWGPASPQYFGPGTRLTVT.

The CDR3 protein is CATSRDRRLEAGELFF. CDR3 nucleotide sequence: TGTGCCACCAGCAGAGACCGTAGACTAGAGGCCGGGGAGCTGTTTTTT. This chain links TRBV15 with TRBJ2-2; D might be TRBD2 (6 bases). Trimming pared 0 bases from V and 6 bases from J, leaving 14 bases between. The CDR3 loop spans 16 amino acids. Germline assignment: CDR1 LNHNV and CDR2 YYDKDF (reference sequence).

The gene calls are TRBV19 and TRBJ2-7; 9 nucleotides match TRBD1. This CDR3 is 14 amino acids long. From germline, CDR1 is LNHDA and CDR2 SQIVND (reference sequence). The V segment lost 3 bases and the J segment 5 bases; nucleotides outside the gene matches: 5. The CDR3 DNA is TGTGCCAGTAGTATTCTGGGACAGGGTGACGAGCAGTACTTC. Translation: CASSILGQGDEQYF.